The 2 T cell receptor beta chains below all came from one sample that was sequenced in a study of monozygotic twins with inflammatory bowel disease. TCRdb reworked the 5' RACE reads into one entry per CDR3 protein, no DNA. The listing records around 140,000 distinct CDR3 sequences. Sequencing was carried out using blood. These receptor sequences come from a human donor with ulcerative colitis or Crohn's disease, or a healthy co-twin of an affected twin (not recorded which).

The chain carries TRBV24-1 and TRBJ1-5; TCRdb's D gene call, TRBD1, goes unchecked for lack of DNA. CDR3 length: 17 amino acids. Germline CDR1 and CDR2: KGHDR and SFDVKD. The CDR3 sequence is CATSDRASGSAVQPQHF.

The chain combines TRBV7-3 with TRBJ2-7; TCRdb indicates TRBD1, and absent DNA this call remains unverified. The CDR3 is made up of 13 amino acids. Germline loops: CDR1 SGHTA, CDR2 FQGTGA. The CDR3 loop reads CASSLRGGGEQYF.